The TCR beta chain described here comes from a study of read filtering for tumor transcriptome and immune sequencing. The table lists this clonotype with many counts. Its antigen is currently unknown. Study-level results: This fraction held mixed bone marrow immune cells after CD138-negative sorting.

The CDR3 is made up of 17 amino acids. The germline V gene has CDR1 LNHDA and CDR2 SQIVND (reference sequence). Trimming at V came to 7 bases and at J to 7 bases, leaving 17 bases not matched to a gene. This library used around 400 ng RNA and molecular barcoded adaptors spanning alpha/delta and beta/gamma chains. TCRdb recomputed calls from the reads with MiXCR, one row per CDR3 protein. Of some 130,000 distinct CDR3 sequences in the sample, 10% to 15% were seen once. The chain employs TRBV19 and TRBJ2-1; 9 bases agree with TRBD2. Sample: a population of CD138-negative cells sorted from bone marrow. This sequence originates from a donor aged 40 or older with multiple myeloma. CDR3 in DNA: TGTGCCAGTAAAGACACTAGCGGGCGCCCTGGATCAAATGAGCAGTTCTTC. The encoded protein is CASKDTSGRPGSNEQFF.